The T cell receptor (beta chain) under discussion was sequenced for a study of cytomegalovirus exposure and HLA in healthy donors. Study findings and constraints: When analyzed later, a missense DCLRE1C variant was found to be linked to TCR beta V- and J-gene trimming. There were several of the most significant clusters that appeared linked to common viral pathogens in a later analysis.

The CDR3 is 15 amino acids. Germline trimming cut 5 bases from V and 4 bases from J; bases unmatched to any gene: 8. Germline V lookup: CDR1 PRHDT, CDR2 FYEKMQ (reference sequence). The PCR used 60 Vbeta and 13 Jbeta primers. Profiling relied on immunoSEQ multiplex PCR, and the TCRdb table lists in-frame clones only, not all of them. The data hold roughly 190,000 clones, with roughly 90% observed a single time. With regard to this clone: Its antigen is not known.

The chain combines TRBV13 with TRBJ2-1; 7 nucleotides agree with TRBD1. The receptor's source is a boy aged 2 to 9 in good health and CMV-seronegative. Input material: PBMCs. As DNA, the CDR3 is TGTGCCAGCAGCAGACTCGACAGGGCTTACAATGAGCAGTTCTTC. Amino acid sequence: CASSRLDRAYNEQFF. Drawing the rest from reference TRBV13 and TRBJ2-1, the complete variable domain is AAGVIQSPRHLIKEKRETATLKCYPIPRHDTVYWYQQGPGQDPQFLISFYEKMQSDKGSIPDRFSAQQFSDYHSELNMSSLELGDSALYFCASSRLDRAYNEQFFGPGTRLTVL.